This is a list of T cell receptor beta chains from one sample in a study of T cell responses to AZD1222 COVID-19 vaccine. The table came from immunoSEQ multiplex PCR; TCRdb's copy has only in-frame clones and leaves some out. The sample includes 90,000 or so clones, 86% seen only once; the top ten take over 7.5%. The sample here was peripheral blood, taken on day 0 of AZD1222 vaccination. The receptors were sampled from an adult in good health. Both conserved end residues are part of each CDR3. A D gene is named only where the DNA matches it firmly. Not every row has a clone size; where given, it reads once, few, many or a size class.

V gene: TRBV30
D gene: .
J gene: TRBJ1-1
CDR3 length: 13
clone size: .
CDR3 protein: CASHPDMNTEAFF
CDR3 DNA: TGTGCCTCCCATCCAGATATGAACACTGAAGCTTTCTTT

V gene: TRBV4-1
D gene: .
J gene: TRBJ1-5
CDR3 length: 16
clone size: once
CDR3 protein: CASSQNPGNGHQPQHF
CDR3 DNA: TGCGCCAGCAGCCAAAACCCGGGGAACGGACATCAGCCCCAGCATTTT

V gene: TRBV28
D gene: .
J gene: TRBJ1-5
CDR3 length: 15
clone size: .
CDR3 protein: CASRIHAVAGQPQHF
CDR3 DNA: TGTGCCAGCAGAATACACGCTGTGGCGGGGCAGCCCCAGCATTTT

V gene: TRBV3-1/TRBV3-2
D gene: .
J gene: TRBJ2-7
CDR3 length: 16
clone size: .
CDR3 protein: CASSPRVGLLVHEQYF
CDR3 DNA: TGTGCCAGCAGCCCCCGGGTGGGCCTTTTGGTCCACGAGCAGTACTTC

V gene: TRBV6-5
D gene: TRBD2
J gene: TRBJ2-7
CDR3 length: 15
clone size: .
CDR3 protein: CASSLAGGESYEQYF
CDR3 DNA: TGTGCCAGCAGCCTAGCGGGAGGTGAATCCTACGAGCAGTACTTC

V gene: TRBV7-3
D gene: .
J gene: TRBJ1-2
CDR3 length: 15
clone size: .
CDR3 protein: CASSPGPGANYGYTF
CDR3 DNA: TGTGCCAGCAGCCCCGGGCCGGGCGCTAACTATGGCTACACCTTC

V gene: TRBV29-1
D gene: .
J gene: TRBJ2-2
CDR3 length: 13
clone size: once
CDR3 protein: CSVVEGGGGELFF
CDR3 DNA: TGCAGCGTTGTCGAGGGAGGCGGCGGGGAGCTGTTTTTT

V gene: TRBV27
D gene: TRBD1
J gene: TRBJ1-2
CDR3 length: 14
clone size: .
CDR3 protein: CASSFRQGNYGYTF
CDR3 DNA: TGTGCCAGCAGTTTTCGACAGGGAAACTATGGCTACACCTTC

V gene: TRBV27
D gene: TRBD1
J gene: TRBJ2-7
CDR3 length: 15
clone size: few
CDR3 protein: CASSRTGGGGYEQYF
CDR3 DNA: TGTGCCAGCAGTCGGACAGGGGGTGGGGGCTACGAGCAGTACTTC

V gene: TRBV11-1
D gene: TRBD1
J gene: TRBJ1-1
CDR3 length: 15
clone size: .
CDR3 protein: CASTRGSRGYTEAFF
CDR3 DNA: TGTGCCAGCACCCGAGGAAGCAGGGGGTACACTGAAGCTTTCTTT

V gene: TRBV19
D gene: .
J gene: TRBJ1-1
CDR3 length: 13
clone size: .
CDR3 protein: CASSETVNTEAFF
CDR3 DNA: TGTGCCAGTAGTGAGACAGTGAACACTGAAGCTTTCTTT

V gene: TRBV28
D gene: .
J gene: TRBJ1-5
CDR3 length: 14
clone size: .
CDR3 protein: CASTLPDFNQPQHF
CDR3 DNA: TGTGCCAGCACCCTCCCGGACTTCAATCAGCCCCAGCATTTT

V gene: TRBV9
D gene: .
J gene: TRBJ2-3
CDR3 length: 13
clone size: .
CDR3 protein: CASSEGGSDTQYF
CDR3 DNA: TGTGCCAGCAGCGAAGGGGGGTCAGATACGCAGTATTTT

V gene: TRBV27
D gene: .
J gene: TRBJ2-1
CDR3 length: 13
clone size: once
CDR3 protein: CASGDINYNEQFF
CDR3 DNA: TGTGCCAGCGGCGACATTAACTACAATGAGCAGTTCTTC

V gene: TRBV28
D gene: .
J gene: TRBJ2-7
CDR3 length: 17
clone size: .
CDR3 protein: CASSSTLGSTTSYEQYF
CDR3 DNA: TGTGCCAGCAGTTCTACCTTGGGTAGCACCACCTCCTACGAGCAGTACTTC

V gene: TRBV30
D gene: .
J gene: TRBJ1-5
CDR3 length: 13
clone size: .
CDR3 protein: CAWSVQGNQPQHF
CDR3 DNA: TGTGCCTGGAGTGTACAGGGCAATCAGCCCCAGCATTTT

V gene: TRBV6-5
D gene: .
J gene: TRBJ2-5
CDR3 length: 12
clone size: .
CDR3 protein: CASSRSGETQYF
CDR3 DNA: TGTGCCAGCAGTCGTAGCGGAGAGACCCAGTACTTC

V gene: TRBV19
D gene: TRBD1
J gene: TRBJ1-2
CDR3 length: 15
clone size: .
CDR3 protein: CASMVGQGINYGYTF
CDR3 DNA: TGTGCCAGTATGGTCGGACAGGGTATCAACTATGGCTACACCTTC

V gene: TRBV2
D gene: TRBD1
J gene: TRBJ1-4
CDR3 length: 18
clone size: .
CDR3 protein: CASSEIRTGMSINEKLFF
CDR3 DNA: TGTGCCAGCAGTGAAATCAGGACAGGAATGAGCATCAATGAAAAACTGTTTTTT

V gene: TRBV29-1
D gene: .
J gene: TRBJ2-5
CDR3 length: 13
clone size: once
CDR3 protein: CSAQGGNQETQYF
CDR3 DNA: TGCAGCGCTCAAGGGGGAAACCAAGAGACCCAGTACTTC

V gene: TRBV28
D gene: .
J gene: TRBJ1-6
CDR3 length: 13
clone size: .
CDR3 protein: CASQRLNNSPLHF
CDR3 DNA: TGTGCCAGCCAGCGTCTAAATAATTCACCCCTCCACTTT

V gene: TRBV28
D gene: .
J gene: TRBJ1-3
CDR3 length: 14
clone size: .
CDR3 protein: CASNLGWSGNTIYF
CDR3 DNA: TGTGCCAGCAACCTGGGTTGGTCTGGAAACACCATATATTTT

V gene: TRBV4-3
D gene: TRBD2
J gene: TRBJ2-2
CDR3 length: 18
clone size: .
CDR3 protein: CASSPRGLAGEVTGELFF
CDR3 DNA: TGCGCCAGCAGCCCCCGCGGACTAGCGGGAGAGGTCACCGGGGAGCTGTTTTTT

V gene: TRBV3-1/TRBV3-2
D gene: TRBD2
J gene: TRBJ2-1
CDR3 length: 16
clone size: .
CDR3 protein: CASSYGLAGVENEQFF
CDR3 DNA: TGTGCCAGCAGCTACGGACTAGCGGGAGTAGAAAATGAGCAGTTCTTC

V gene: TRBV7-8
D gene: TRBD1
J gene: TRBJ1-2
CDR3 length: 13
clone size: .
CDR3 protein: CASSQTGAEGYTF
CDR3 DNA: TGTGCCAGCAGCCAGACAGGGGCTGAAGGCTACACCTTC

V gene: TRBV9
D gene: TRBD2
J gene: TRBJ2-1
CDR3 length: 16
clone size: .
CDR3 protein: CASSVFLTGTSSEQFF
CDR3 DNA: TGTGCCAGCAGCGTATTTTTGACCGGGACTAGCAGTGAGCAGTTCTTC

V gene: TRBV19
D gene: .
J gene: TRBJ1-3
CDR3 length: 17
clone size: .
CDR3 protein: CASSTGHAGRSGNTIYF
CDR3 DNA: TGTGCCAGTAGTACGGGACACGCAGGGCGGTCTGGAAACACCATATATTTT

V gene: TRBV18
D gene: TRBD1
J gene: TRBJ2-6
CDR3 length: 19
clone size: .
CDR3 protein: CASSPRQGAGLSGANVLTF
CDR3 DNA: TGTGCCAGCTCACCTAGACAGGGGGCAGGCCTCTCTGGGGCCAACGTCCTGACTTTC

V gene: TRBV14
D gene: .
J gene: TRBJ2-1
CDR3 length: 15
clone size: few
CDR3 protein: CASSLGQNIYNEQFF
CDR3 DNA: TGTGCCAGCAGCCTCGGACAGAACATCTACAATGAGCAGTTCTTC

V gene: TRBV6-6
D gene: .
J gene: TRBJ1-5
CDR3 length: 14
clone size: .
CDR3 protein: CASSYRRDGQPQHF
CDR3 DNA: TGTGCCAGCAGTTACAGGAGAGACGGACAGCCCCAGCATTTT

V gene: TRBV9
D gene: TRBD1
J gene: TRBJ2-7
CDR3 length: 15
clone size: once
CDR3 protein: CASSLTGKSSYEQYF
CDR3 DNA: TGTGCCAGCAGTTTGACAGGGAAGAGCTCCTACGAGCAGTACTTC

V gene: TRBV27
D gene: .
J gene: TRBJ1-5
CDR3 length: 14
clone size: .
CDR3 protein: CASSPGQRNQPQHF
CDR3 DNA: TGTGCCAGCAGTCCTGGACAGAGAAATCAGCCCCAGCATTTT

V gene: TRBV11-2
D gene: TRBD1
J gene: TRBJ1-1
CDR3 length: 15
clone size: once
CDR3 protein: CASSPRLQGYTEAFF
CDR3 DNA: TGTGCCAGCAGCCCTCGTTTACAGGGGTACACTGAAGCTTTCTTT

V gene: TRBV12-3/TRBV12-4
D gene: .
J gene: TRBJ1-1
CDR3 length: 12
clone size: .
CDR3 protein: CASTPRDVEAFF
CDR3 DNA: TGTGCCAGCACCCCCCGGGACGTTGAAGCTTTCTTT

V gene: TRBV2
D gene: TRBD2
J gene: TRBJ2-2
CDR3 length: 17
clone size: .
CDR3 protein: CASRGIAGRGPTGELFF
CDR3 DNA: TGTGCCAGCAGGGGGATAGCGGGAAGGGGTCCCACCGGGGAGCTGTTTTTT

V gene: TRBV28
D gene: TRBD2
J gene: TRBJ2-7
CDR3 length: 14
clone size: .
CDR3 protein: CASSRLAGSYEQYF
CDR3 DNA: TGTGCCAGCAGCCGACTAGCGGGTTCCTACGAGCAGTACTTC

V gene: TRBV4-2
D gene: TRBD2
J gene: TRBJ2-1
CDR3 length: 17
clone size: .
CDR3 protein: CASSTHLLAGGSDEQFF
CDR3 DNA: TGTGCCAGCAGCACCCACCTACTAGCGGGAGGGAGTGATGAGCAGTTCTTC

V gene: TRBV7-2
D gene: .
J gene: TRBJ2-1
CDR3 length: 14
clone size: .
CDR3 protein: CASSLAGTYNEQFF
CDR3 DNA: TGTGCCAGCAGCTTAGCGGGAACTTACAATGAGCAGTTCTTC

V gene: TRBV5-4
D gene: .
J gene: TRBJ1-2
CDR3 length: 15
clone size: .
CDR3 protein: CASLNAQRANYGYTF
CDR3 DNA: TGTGCCAGTCTCAATGCCCAAAGAGCTAACTATGGCTACACCTTC

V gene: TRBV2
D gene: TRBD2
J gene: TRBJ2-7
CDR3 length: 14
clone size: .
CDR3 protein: CASHLTSGSYEQYF
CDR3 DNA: TGTGCCAGCCACTTAACTAGCGGGAGCTACGAGCAGTACTTC

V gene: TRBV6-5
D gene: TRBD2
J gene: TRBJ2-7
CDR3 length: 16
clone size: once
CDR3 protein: CASSSGLAGIAYEQYF
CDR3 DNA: TGTGCCAGCAGTTCGGGACTAGCGGGAATCGCCTACGAGCAGTACTTC

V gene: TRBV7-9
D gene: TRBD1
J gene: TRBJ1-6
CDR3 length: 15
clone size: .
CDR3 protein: CASTNRQGGNSPLHF
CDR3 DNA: TGTGCCAGCACCAATCGTCAGGGGGGTAATTCACCCCTCCACTTT